One and the same sample provided the 23 T cell receptor beta chains below, sequenced in a study of blood T cell repertoires in COVID-19. Method: immunoSEQ multiplex PCR; TCRdb's copy keeps in-frame clones and lacks some. The sample carries about 400,000 clones, 70% to 90% recorded once. Source material: peripheral blood. Receptors originate from a human donor in a cohort sampled during active COVID-19.

The chain has TRBV19 and TRBJ1-2, with D hard to call. Between the trimmed V and J ends, which lost 4 bases and 8 bases, there was a span of 14 bases. CDR1 is LNHDA, CDR2 SQIVND, per germline (reference sequence). The CDR3 runs 13 residues. CDR3 protein: CASSTGSYKGYTF. Written as DNA, the CDR3 is TGTGCCAGTAGTACCGGGAGCTATAAAGGCTACACCTTC.

The V call is TRBV5-8, the J call TRBJ2-1; TRBD2 aligns across 7 bases. This CDR3 is 14 amino acids long. Germline V gene data show CDR1 as SGHTS and CDR2 as YDEGEE. The V segment lost 6 bases and the J segment 4 bases; nucleotides outside the gene matches: 7. CDR3: CASTRLADYNEQFF. CDR3 bases: TGTGCCAGCACGCGACTAGCCGATTACAATGAGCAGTTCTTC.

The V and J genes are TRBV4-1 and TRBJ1-1; 7 bases match TRBD1. Germline CDR1 MGHRA, CDR2 YSYEKL. The CDR3 consists of 15 residues. Losses at the gene ends were 3 bases for V and 1 base for J; bases not matched to a gene: 5. The CDR3 coding sequence is TGCGCCAGCAGCCAGGTACCAGGGGGGAACACTGAAGCTTTCTTT. Its protein product is CASSQVPGGNTEAFF.

The chain employs TRBV6-5 and TRBJ2-2, with a tentative D call TRBD1 (5 bases). The CDR3 spans 14 residues. Trimming removed 11 bases from V and 4 bases from J, with 17 bases in between. CDR1 MNHEY and CDR2 SVGAGI come from the germline V gene. In nucleotides, the CDR3 is TGTGCCTCCGGCCCAGGACAAACCACCGGGGAGCTGTTTTTT. Amino acid sequence: CASGPGQTTGELFF.

This clone was counted a few times. The chain's CDR3 is CASRWNRGTEAFF. The CDR3 DNA reads TGTGCCAGCAGATGGAACAGGGGCACTGAAGCTTTCTTT. This chain connects TRBV27 to TRBJ1-1; 7 bases map to TRBD1. V dropped 6 bases and J dropped 4; count of bases not matched to a gene: 5. The CDR3 extends over 13 amino acids. Germline V gene sequence: CDR1 MNHEY, CDR2 SMNVEV (reference sequence).

CDR3 sequence reads: CASNNPNQPQHF. Here the CDR3 DNA reads TGTGCCAGCAACAACCCGAATCAGCCCCAGCATTTT. This chain links TRBV27 with TRBJ1-5; D remains ambiguous. The CDR3 runs 12 residues. Germline CDR1 is MNHEY and CDR2 is SMNVEV (reference sequence). The germline V and J ends were trimmed by 7 bases and 4 bases, with 8 bases remaining between them.

This chain uses TRBV6-5 with TRBJ2-5, with D possibly matching TRBD2 (6 bases). Germline assignment: CDR1 MNHEY and CDR2 SVGAGI. The CDR3 spans 14 residues. Trimming cost V 6 bases and J 1 base, with 12 bases left between them. The DNA for the CDR3 is TGTGCCAGCAGACGGGGGTTTGCCCAAGAGACCCAGTACTTC. It codes for CASRRGFAQETQYF.

The chain employs TRBV11-2 and TRBJ1-5; D gene ambiguous. The germline gives CDR1 SGHAT, CDR2 FQNNGV. The CDR3 length is 19 residues. The V and J ends lost 0 bases and 0 bases respectively, with 18 bases between them. CDR3 region: CASSLDTLGVAYSNQPQHF. The CDR3 nucleotides read TGTGCCAGCAGCTTAGACACTTTGGGAGTCGCTTATAGCAATCAGCCCCAGCATTTT.

This chain connects TRBV11-2 to TRBJ2-1, with D unresolved. Germline-derived CDR1 and CDR2 are SGHAT and FQNNGV. The germline V and J ends were trimmed by 5 bases and 8 bases, with 16 bases remaining between them. The CDR3 runs to 14 residues. Written as DNA, the CDR3 is TGTGCCAGCAGCACACCCTTCCTAGACGATGAGCAGTTCTTC. As protein: CASSTPFLDDEQFF.

This sequence joins TRBV6-6 and TRBJ1-1, with 10 bases lining up with TRBD1. This CDR3 contains 16 residues. Germline-derived CDR1 and CDR2 are MNHNY and SVGAGI (reference sequence). The trim removed 2 bases at V and 3 bases at J, leaving 6 bases unmatched. The CDR3 is CASSYGRTGGHTEAFF. The DNA of the CDR3 is TGTGCCAGCAGTTACGGACGGACAGGGGGACACACTGAAGCTTTCTTT.

The chain couples TRBV6-5 to TRBJ2-1, with a possible D match to TRBD1 (6 bases). The length of the CDR3 is 14 residues. CDR1 is MNHEY and CDR2 is SVGAGI in the germline V gene. Trimming removed 3 bases at V and 8 bases at J, with 14 bases between. CDR3 region: CASSYAGANHEQFF. The CDR3 region has the DNA TGTGCCAGCAGTTATGCAGGGGCGAATCATGAGCAGTTCTTC.

The chain links TRBV30 to TRBJ1-1; TRBD1 is a possible D gene (6 bases). V lost 3 bases to trimming and J lost 1 base, with 9 bases between them. The CDR3 runs to 13 residues. The germline gives CDR1 GTSNPN, CDR2 SVGIG (reference sequence). The CDR3 nucleotides are TGTGCCTGGAGCAGGGGAGCGAACACTGAAGCTTTCTTT. This gives the protein CAWSRGANTEAFF.

The count of this clone is one. V usage is TRBV19 and J usage is TRBJ1-5; D might be TRBD1 (6 bases). Between the trimmed V and J ends, which lost 4 bases and 2 bases, there was a span of 18 bases. Germline assignment: CDR1 LNHDA and CDR2 SQIVND (reference sequence). This CDR3 is built from 17 residues. The CDR3 coding sequence is TGTGCCAGTAGTACACCCGGAGGGGGGGAGGGCAATCAGCCCCAGCATTTT. Translation gives CASSTPGGGEGNQPQHF. The full variable domain, completed using reference TRBV19 and TRBJ1-5, is DGGITQSPKYLFRKEGQNVTLSCEQNLNHDAMYWYRQDPGQGLRLIYYSQIVNDFQKGDIAEGYSVSREKKESFPLTVTSAQKNPTAFYLCASSTPGGGEGNQPQHFGDGTRLSIL.

This chain links TRBV6-4 with TRBJ1-1; D gene ambiguous. V was cut by 5 bases and J by 1 base, with 8 bases left in between. The V gene's germline CDR1 is MRHNA and CDR2 SNTAGT. The CDR3 is 13 residues long. The CDR3 DNA reads as TGTGCCAGCAGTCAGGAAGAGAACACTGAAGCTTTCTTT. It is translated as CASSQEENTEAFF.

The rearrangement joins TRBV5-1 to TRBJ2-3; 12 bases align to TRBD2. The trim removed 4 bases at V and 6 bases at J, leaving 9 bases unmatched. This CDR3 has 16 amino acids. Germline V CDR1 and CDR2: SGHRS, YFSETQ. The CDR3 DNA reads as TGCGCCAGCAGCCTCCTTACTAGCGGGGGGTCCGATACGCAGTATTTT. Translated, it gives CASSLLTSGGSDTQYF.

The chain links TRBV18 to TRBJ2-3, with 7 bases lining up with TRBD2. J lost 3 bases, V lost 3 bases, and 12 bases had no gene match. There are 17 residues in the CDR3. Germline V gene sequence: CDR1 KGHSH, CDR2 LQKENI. CDR3 region: CASSPTAGLRGTDTQYF. CDR3 in DNA: TGTGCCAGCTCACCCACGGCGGGACTGCGGGGGACAGATACGCAGTATTTT.

This clone came up once. The chain joins TRBV5-1 to TRBJ1-6; TRBD1 is a possible D gene (6 bases). CDR3 length: 14 amino acids. V shed 3 bases and J shed 14 bases, with 18 bases lying between them. Germline V gives CDR1 SGHRS, CDR2 YFSETQ. This chain's CDR3 is CASSSLGQSRSLHF. The CDR3 DNA reads TGCGCCAGCAGCTCCCTTGGACAGTCACGGTCCCTCCACTTT.

This rearrangement joins TRBV6-5 to TRBJ2-6; no clear D. The CDR3 loop spans 13 amino acids. From germline, CDR1 is MNHEY and CDR2 SVGAGI. The V and J ends lost 11 bases and 0 bases respectively, with 8 bases between them. The CDR3 here is CAGKSSGANVLTF. The CDR3 DNA sequence: TGTGCCGGCAAGAGCTCTGGGGCCAACGTCCTGACTTTC.

The table lists this clone with a count of one. J is TRBJ2-2 and V is TRBV9; a possible D gene is TRBD2 (5 bases). This CDR3 contains 15 residues. Germline CDR1 reads SGDLS; CDR2 reads YYNGEE. The V gene lost 2 bases and the J gene lost 4 bases, with 12 bases spanning the gap. CDR3 sequence (DNA): TGTGCCAGCAGCGTTCTCGAGGGCCTCACCGGGGAGCTGTTTTTT. Its protein is CASSVLEGLTGELFF. Drawing the rest from reference TRBV9 and TRBJ2-2, the complete variable domain is DSGVTQTPKHLITATGQRVTLRCSPRSGDLSVYWYQQSLDQGLQFLIQYYNGEERAKGNILERFSAQQFPDLHSELNLSSLELGDSALYFCASSVLEGLTGELFFGEGSRLTVL.

The chain joins TRBV2 to TRBJ2-2; 15 positions agree with TRBD2. CDR1 and CDR2 (germline): SNHLY, FYNNEI. The V gene end was trimmed by 4 bases and the J gene end by 6 bases; junction bases not matched to a gene: 3. CDR3 length: 16 residues. The CDR3 DNA follows: TGTGCCAGCAGTGCCGGACTAGCGGGGGGGGCCGGGGAGCTGTTTTTT. This translates into CASSAGLAGGAGELFF.

CDR3 DNA sequence: TGCAGTGCTAGTAACAGCAACCGAGGAAACACCATATATTTT. Translating gives CSASNSNRGNTIYF. This rearrangement joins TRBV20-1 to TRBJ1-3; D gene uncertain. The CDR3 runs to 14 residues. V lost 3 bases and J 4 bases, leaving 13 bases between the germline ends. Per the germline V gene, CDR1 is DFQATT and CDR2 is SNEGSKA (reference sequence).

The CDR3 bases are TGTGCCAGCAGGAAGGGACTAGCGGGAGAAGTCTACAATGAGCAGTTCTTC. Amino acids: CASRKGLAGEVYNEQFF. The chain uses TRBV5-4 and TRBJ2-1; 14 positions agree with TRBD2. There are 17 residues in the CDR3. Germline assignment: CDR1 SGHNT and CDR2 YYREEE (reference sequence). The ends lost 5 bases at V and 3 bases at J; junction bases unmatched: 7.

The chain recombines TRBV28 with TRBJ2-7; tentatively, D is TRBD2 (5 bases). Germline CDR1 and CDR2: MDHEN and SYDVKM. V was pared by 4 bases and J by 2 bases, with 15 bases between. The CDR3 loop spans 15 amino acids. CDR3 sequence reads: CASSSPPDGAYEQYF. The CDR3 region has the DNA TGTGCCAGCAGTTCCCCCCCGGACGGGGCCTACGAGCAGTACTTC.